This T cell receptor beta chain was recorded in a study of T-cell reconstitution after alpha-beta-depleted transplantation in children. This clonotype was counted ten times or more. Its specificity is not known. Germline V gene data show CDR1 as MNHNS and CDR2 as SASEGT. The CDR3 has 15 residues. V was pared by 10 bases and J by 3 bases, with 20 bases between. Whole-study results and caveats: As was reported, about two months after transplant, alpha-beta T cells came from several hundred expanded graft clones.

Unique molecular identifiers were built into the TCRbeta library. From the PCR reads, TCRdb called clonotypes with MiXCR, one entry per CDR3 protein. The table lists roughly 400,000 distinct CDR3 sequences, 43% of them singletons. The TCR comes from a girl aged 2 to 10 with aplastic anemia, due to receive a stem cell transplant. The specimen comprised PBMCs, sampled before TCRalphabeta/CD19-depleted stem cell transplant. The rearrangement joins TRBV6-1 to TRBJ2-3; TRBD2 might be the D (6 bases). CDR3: CAISSPSEGTDTQYF. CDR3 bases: TGTGCCATCTCCTCCCCTAGCGAAGGGACAGATACGCAGTATTTT.